A selection of T cell receptor beta chains follows, all from one sample in a study of low-dose radiotherapy and immunotherapy resistance in tumors. Using its own MiXCR run on the reads, TCRdb lists one record per CDR3 protein. The repertoire consists of tens of thousands of distinct CDR3 sequences, with around 31% occurring once and the leading ten covering more than 9.5%. The source material was PBMCs, sampled before treatment. These receptors all stem from a female donor with ovarian cancer. Each CDR3 is given with its conserved first and last residue. Fields, in order: J gene, V gene, clone size, D gene, CDR3 DNA, CDR3 protein. A D gene is named only where the DNA matches it firmly. A row's size may be missing; if present it is once, few, many or a size class.

>TRBJ2-3|TRBV27|many|TRBD2
TGTGCCAGCAGACTAGCGGGGGGACTCACAGATACGCAGTATTTT
CASRLAGGLTDTQYF
>TRBJ1-5|TRBV5-6|-|TRBD1
TGTGCCAGCAGCTTTGGGCAGGGGGCTGCCGATCAGCCCCAGCATTTT
CASSFGQGAADQPQHF
>TRBJ2-3|TRBV6-2/TRBV6-3|many|TRBD1
TGTGCCAGCAGACCCCCCTTAGGACAGGGGTCAGCGGATACGCAGTATTTT
CASRPPLGQGSADTQYF
>TRBJ2-1|TRBV9|many|-
TGTGCCAGCAGCGCCAGGGGACTAAATGAGCAGTTCTTC
CASSARGLNEQFF
>TRBJ1-1|TRBV5-1|many|-
TGCGCCAGCAGCTTGGCCGGGGATAGCGCTGAAGCTTTCTTT
CASSLAGDSAEAFF
>TRBJ1-5|TRBV27|few|-
TGTGCCAGCAGTTCCGACAGTGTTCGCAATCAGCCCCAGCATTTT
CASSSDSVRNQPQHF
>TRBJ1-5|TRBV12-3/TRBV12-4|-|TRBD1
TGTGCCAGCAGTCCCCATAGGACAGGGACGAATCAGCCCCAGCATTTT
CASSPHRTGTNQPQHF
>TRBJ2-1|TRBV2|many|TRBD1
TGTGCCAGCAGCCGACAGGGGGGAAATGAGCAGTTCTTC
CASSRQGGNEQFF
>TRBJ2-1|TRBV29-1|-|TRBD1
TGCAGCGTTGATTCTGGTGGGACAGGGCGTTCCAATGAGCAGTTCTTC
CSVDSGGTGRSNEQFF
>TRBJ1-6|TRBV5-1|many|TRBD1
TGCGCCAGCAGCTCGCCGAGACAGGGGTCAGGGGCTCCGCTCCACTTT
CASSSPRQGSGAPLHF
>TRBJ1-1|TRBV5-1|many|TRBD1
TGCGCCAGCAGCTTGGGACGGACAGGGAGAAACACTGAAGCTTTCTTT
CASSLGRTGRNTEAFF
>TRBJ2-7|TRBV6-2/TRBV6-3|many|TRBD1
TGTGCCAGCAGACCTCGACAGGGGCACTACGAGCAGTACTTC
CASRPRQGHYEQYF
>TRBJ2-5|TRBV7-8|many|-
TGTGCCAGCAGCTTAGGGTTGGTGAGAGAGCTCGAGACCCAGTACTTC
CASSLGLVRELETQYF
>TRBJ1-2|TRBV3-1|many|-
TGTGCCAGCAGCCAAGATCAACAGCGAAGGCCCCAGCACATGAACCCCATCTGTGGCTACACCTTC
CASSQDQQRRPQHMNPICGYTF
>TRBJ2-3|TRBV3-1|-|-
TGTGCCAGCAGCCAACCTAGAGCGGATACGCAGTATTTT
CASSQPRADTQYF